This TCR beta chain was found in a study of control samples from healthy donors and cancer patients (dated by TCRdb to the early 2020s). The receptor library was made with the immunoSEQ multiplex PCR assay. Not all clones reach the TCRdb copy of this immuneACCESS table, which keeps in-frame sequences only. Checked studies attribute under half of the gap to unresolved V genes and leave the rest unexplained. The sample contains about 80,000 clones, roughly 91% of them found a single time. The top ten constitute around 5.4% of the sample. Worth noting for this clone: Its antigen is unknown. No clone much larger than this one lies a single base away; base qualities are absent.

V is pared back by 10 bases and J by 7 bases, with 16 bases lying between the germline termini. From cysteine to phenylalanine, the CDR3 is 13 amino acids long. The only DNA kept is the CDR3, 39 bases in frame from the first base. In the germline V gene, CDR1 corresponds to MNHEY and CDR2 to SVGAGI. This TCR was recovered from a man aged 50 to 59 in good health. The sequence links TRBV6-5 to TRBJ1-4; matching of 6 bases hints at TRBD1 as the D gene. Material for sequencing was blood. The nucleotide sequence reads TGTGCCACCGGCGGGGGGGCGTTTGAAAAACTGTTTTTT. It is translated as CATGGGAFEKLFF.